Below, 30 T cell receptor beta chains from the same sample are listed, as sequenced in a study of T cell responses to AZD1222 COVID-19 vaccine. Assay: immunoSEQ multiplex PCR; the TCRdb copy retains only in-frame clones and omits some. Among around 180,000 clones listed, 70% to 90% were seen once. Sequenced material: peripheral blood, taken on day 0 of AZD1222 vaccination. These receptors originate from an adult in good health.

This chain joins TRBV7-3 and TRBJ2-2, with D possibly being TRBD1 (6 bases). Per germline, CDR1 SGHTA and CDR2 FQGTGA. The ends were cut back, 5 bases at V and 3 bases at J, with 10 bases in the middle. This CDR3 region has 14 residues. CDR3 in DNA: TGTGCCAGCAGCGTGACAGGATACACCGGGGAGCTGTTTTTT. Protein sequence: CASSVTGYTGELFF.

V and J are TRBV6-5 and TRBJ1-6; 9 bases are a match to TRBD1. V shed 0 bases and J 10 bases; nucleotides not matched to a gene: 7. Looked up from germline, CDR1 is MNHEY and CDR2 is SVGAGI. The CDR3 is made up of 16 amino acids. DNA of the CDR3: TGTGCCAGCAGTTACTCGAGACGGACAGGGGAGTCACCCCTCCACTTT. Translating it yields CASSYSRRTGESPLHF.

The chain has TRBV11-2 and TRBJ1-2, with D uncertain. V was pared by 5 bases and J by 11 bases, with 18 bases between. The CDR3 runs 13 residues. Germline CDR1 is SGHAT and CDR2 is FQNNGV. CDR3 DNA: TGTGCCAGCAGCGAAGAAGTGGGGAGAAGATACACCTTC. It yields the protein CASSEEVGRRYTF. Together with reference TRBV11-2 and TRBJ1-2, the CDR3 gives the full variable domain: EAGVAQSPRYKIIEKRQSVAFWCNPISGHATLYWYQQILGQGPKLLIQFQNNGVVDDSQLPKDRFSAERLKGVDSTLKIQPAKLEDSAVYLCASSEEVGRRYTFGSGTRLTVV.

V and J are TRBV5-5 and TRBJ2-1, with D possibly being TRBD1 or TRBD2 (6 bases each). The CDR3 is made up of 20 amino acids. Trimming shortened V by 3 bases and J by 0 bases, and 25 bases separated the two germline ends. Germline V lookup: CDR1 SGHKS, CDR2 YYEKEE (reference sequence). CDR3 sequence: CASSYEWVGGRTLSYNEQFF. The CDR3 nucleotides read TGTGCCAGCAGCTACGAGTGGGTGGGGGGCAGGACACTCTCCTACAATGAGCAGTTCTTC.

The chain recombines TRBV29-1 with TRBJ1-2; no definite D call. The germline CDR1 and CDR2 sequences are SQVTM and ANQGSEA. The CDR3 contains 13 residues. The V and J ends lost 2 bases and 4 bases respectively, with 11 bases between them. CDR3 region: CSVERADRYGYTF. The CDR3 DNA follows: TGCAGCGTTGAAAGGGCGGACCGCTATGGCTACACCTTC.

The chain uses TRBV4-3 and TRBJ2-1; maybe TRBD2 (5 bases). This CDR3 comprises 20 residues. Germline V lookup: CDR1 LGHNA, CDR2 YSLEER. V lost 1 base to trimming and J lost 6 bases, with 28 bases between them. CDR3 sequence reads: CASSQVPGEWGLDSGNEQFF. CDR3 coding DNA: TGCGCCAGCAGCCAAGTCCCTGGAGAATGGGGATTGGACTCGGGCAATGAGCAGTTCTTC.

V is TRBV7-2 and J is TRBJ2-1; a possible D gene is TRBD1 (6 bases). Germline V gives CDR1 SGHTA, CDR2 FQGNSA. CDR3 length: 14 amino acids. V lost 3 bases to trimming and J lost 5 bases, with 11 bases between them. In DNA, the CDR3 is TGTGCCAGCAGCTTTCAGGGGAAGGACAATGAGCAGTTCTTC. Protein sequence: CASSFQGKDNEQFF.

The chain combines TRBV27 with TRBJ2-7; TRBD1 is a possible D gene (5 bases). The V gene's germline CDR1 is MNHEY and CDR2 SMNVEV (reference sequence). The CDR3 is 17 amino acids. The V end was cut by 2 bases, the J end by 2 bases, with 19 bases between. The CDR3 sequence is CASSLLGSMGRTYEQYF. The DNA of the CDR3 is TGTGCCAGCAGTTTACTGGGGTCGATGGGGCGGACCTACGAGCAGTACTTC.

A few counts support this clone. The genes are TRBV2 and TRBJ1-1; a possible D gene is TRBD1 (5 bases). The V gene lost 3 bases and the J gene lost 13 bases, with 24 bases spanning the gap. Per germline, CDR1 SNHLY and CDR2 FYNNEI. The CDR3 totals 15 residues. CDR3 coding DNA: TGTGCCAGCAGTGACACGTCGAGAGCAGGGAGTTACGGTTTCTTT. It is translated as CASSDTSRAGSYGFF.

This clone has just a few counts. This sequence joins TRBV18 and TRBJ1-6; 8 nucleotides align to TRBD1. V was clipped by 2 bases and J by 15 bases; unmatched bases: 12. CDR3 length: 15 amino acids. Germline CDR1 and CDR2: KGHSH and LQKENI. The CDR3 reads CASSPIGTGPSNLHF. DNA for the CDR3: TGTGCCAGCTCACCAATCGGGACAGGCCCGTCAAACCTCCACTTT.

CDR3 bases: TGTGCCAGCAGGCGGGCGAGCTCCTACAATGAGCAGTTCTTC. This encodes CASRRASSYNEQFF. The rearrangement links TRBV27 to TRBJ2-1; D might be TRBD2 (5 bases). The CDR3 consists of 14 residues. With 6 bases removed from V and 0 bases from J, the gap between germline ends came to 9 bases. Germline lookup yields CDR1 MNHEY and CDR2 SMNVEV (reference sequence).

The chain employs TRBV27 and TRBJ2-7; 7 nucleotides match TRBD1. V lost 3 bases to trimming and J lost 4 bases; unmatched junction nucleotides: 6. The CDR3 has 14 residues. Germline V CDR1 and CDR2: MNHEY, SMNVEV (reference sequence). The CDR3 DNA is TGTGCCAGCAGTTTCTTGGGACAGCTTTACGAGCAGTACTTC. It yields the protein CASSFLGQLYEQYF.

This chain links TRBV5-1 with TRBJ1-4; the D gene is possibly TRBD1 (5 bases). The CDR3 is 14 residues long. V dropped 4 bases and J dropped 10 bases, with 17 bases sitting between them. CDR1 SGHRS and CDR2 YFSETQ come from the germline V gene. The CDR3 loop reads CASSPGGPRGKLFF. CDR3 DNA: TGCGCCAGCAGCCCGGGGGGACCTCGAGGAAAACTGTTTTTT.

This clone was detected only once. The chain recombines TRBV5-5 with TRBJ1-5; 9 bases are a match to TRBD1. The CDR3 has 14 residues. CDR1 and CDR2 from the germline V gene are SGHKS and YYEKEE (reference sequence). Trimming took 4 bases from V and 4 from J; bases not matched to a gene: 3. The CDR3 DNA sequence: TGTGCCAGCAGCCTGACAGGGGGGAATCAGCCCCAGCATTTT. It encodes CASSLTGGNQPQHF. The entire variable domain, with the rest obtained from reference TRBV5-5 and TRBJ1-5, is as follows: DAGVTQSPTHLIKTRGQQVTLRCSPISGHKSVSWYQQVLGQGPQFIFQYYEKEERGRGNFPDRFSARQFPNYSSELNVNALLLGDSALYLCASSLTGGNQPQHFGDGTRLSIL.

The chain carries TRBV2 and TRBJ1-2; D call uncertain. Deletions cut 1 base from V and 4 bases from J, with 4 bases between. Germline values: CDR1 SNHLY, CDR2 FYNNEI. The CDR3 is 12 residues long. The CDR3 nucleotides read TGTGCCAGCAGTGAAGGAATCTATGGCTACACCTTC. Its protein is CASSEGIYGYTF.

The V and J genes are TRBV6-1 and TRBJ2-1; D perhaps matches TRBD2 (5 bases). The germline CDR1 and CDR2 sequences are MNHNS and SASEGT. The CDR3 contains 15 residues. With 0 bases removed from V and 8 bases from J, the gap between germline ends came to 14 bases. The CDR3 DNA is TGTGCCAGCAGTGAAGCGAGCGGTTTGAAACATGAGCAGTTCTTC. It codes for CASSEASGLKHEQFF.

The V and J genes are TRBV29-1 and TRBJ2-3; D is unresolved. The germline CDR1 and CDR2 sequences are SQVTM and ANQGSEA. The CDR3 contains 15 residues. Trimming took 4 bases from V and 0 from J, leaving 14 bases between them. The CDR3 sequence is CSVVSSGRSTDTQYF. DNA of the CDR3: TGCAGCGTTGTATCTTCGGGCAGGAGCACAGATACGCAGTATTTT.

The chain uses TRBV12-3 or TRBV12-4 and TRBJ1-2, with unresolved D. The CDR3 runs 12 residues. Between the trimmed V and J ends, which lost 8 bases and 4 bases, there was a span of 11 bases. This chain's CDR3 is CASSNSGYGYTF. CDR3 DNA sequence: TGTGCCAGCTCCAATAGCGGCTATGGCTACACCTTC.

This chain uses TRBV7-8 with TRBJ2-7; TRBD1 agrees at 7 bases. The germline V gene has CDR1 SGHVS and CDR2 FQNEAQ. This CDR3 contains 14 residues. V gave up 1 base and J gave up 5 bases; unmatched junction bases: 5. DNA for the CDR3: TGTGCCAGCAGCTTAGAGGGGGCTGGCGACGAGCAGTACTTC. It translates to CASSLEGAGDEQYF.

The gene calls are TRBV6-5 and TRBJ2-7; D is possibly TRBD2 (5 bases). V gave up 2 bases and J gave up 3 bases, with 11 bases separating them. This CDR3 has 14 amino acids. Germline loops: CDR1 MNHEY, CDR2 SVGAGI. CDR3 amino acids: CASSYGLWGYEQYF. Here the CDR3 DNA reads TGTGCCAGCAGTTACGGACTGTGGGGCTACGAGCAGTACTTC.

V usage is TRBV15 and J usage is TRBJ2-2; tentatively, D is TRBD1 (5 bases). The V and J ends lost 6 bases and 1 base respectively, with 6 bases between them. Germline CDR1 is LNHNV and CDR2 is YYDKDF (reference sequence). The CDR3 has 13 amino acids. The CDR3 nucleotides are TGTGCCACCAGTACAGGGAACACCGGGGAGCTGTTTTTT. It yields the protein CATSTGNTGELFF.

The V and J genes are TRBV5-1 and TRBJ2-5, with D perhaps given as TRBD1 or TRBD2 (6 bases each). Germline assignment: CDR1 SGHRS and CDR2 YFSETQ. This CDR3 spans 13 amino acids. Trimming took off 4 bases at V and 1 base at J, with 8 bases between the two ends. This chain's CDR3 is CASSPGAQETQYF. CDR3 bases: TGCGCCAGCAGCCCGGGGGCCCAAGAGACCCAGTACTTC.

The V call is TRBV27, the J call TRBJ2-2; the match to TRBD2 covers 8 bases. Germline CDR1 reads MNHEY; CDR2 reads SMNVEV (reference sequence). J gave up 3 bases and V 5 bases, and 14 bases lay outside the gene matches. This CDR3 has 18 amino acids. The CDR3 sequence is CASSPWAGAGADTGELFF. CDR3 sequence (DNA): TGTGCCAGCAGTCCTTGGGCCGGAGCGGGGGCCGACACCGGGGAGCTGTTTTTT.

In nucleotides, the CDR3 is TGTGCCAGTAGTATTCGGCAGGGAGGCACCGGGGAGCTGTTTTTT. Translation gives CASSIRQGGTGELFF. The V and J genes are TRBV19 and TRBJ2-2; tentatively, D is TRBD2 (6 bases). CDR1 is LNHDA and CDR2 is SQIVND in the germline V gene (reference sequence). The CDR3 covers 15 residues. The germline V and J ends were trimmed by 3 bases and 4 bases, with 12 bases remaining between them.

The rearrangement links TRBV5-1 to TRBJ1-6; 8 bases match TRBD1. Germline-derived CDR1 and CDR2 are SGHRS and YFSETQ. V trimming: 0 bases; J trimming: 10 bases; junction bases outside the gene matches: 6. The CDR3 contains 15 residues. The CDR3 loop reads CASSLEDRGTSPLHF. DNA of the CDR3: TGCGCCAGCAGCTTGGAAGACAGGGGAACGTCACCCCTCCACTTT.

The CDR3 DNA sequence: TGTGCCATCAGTGAGTGGGAGCTCCGCGGTGGAGGGCAACTAAACTTCATTTACGAGCAGTACTTC. It encodes CAISEWELRGGGQLNFIYEQYF. The chain links TRBV10-3 to TRBJ2-7, with D tentatively TRBD2 (6 bases). The ends were cut back, 1 base at V and 4 bases at J, with 35 bases in the middle. This CDR3 spans 22 amino acids. Germline V CDR1 and CDR2: ENHRY, SYGVKD.

The table lists this clone with a count of one. CDR3 DNA sequence: TGTGCCAGCAGCCCCCCAGGTTATGAGCAGTACTTC. Amino acid sequence: CASSPPGYEQYF. This chain uses TRBV7-8 with TRBJ2-7; unclear D gene. The ends were cut back, 5 bases at V and 7 bases at J, with 12 bases in the middle. CDR1 and CDR2 (germline): SGHVS, FQNEAQ. CDR3 length equals 12 residues.

This rearrangement joins TRBV27 to TRBJ1-1; unclear D gene. Germline V gives CDR1 MNHEY, CDR2 SMNVEV (reference sequence). V was trimmed by 7 bases and J by 1 base, leaving 13 bases between them. This CDR3 has 14 residues. The CDR3 DNA reads TGTGCCAGCACCATAGACGGTGAGAACACTGAAGCTTTCTTT. This codes for CASTIDGENTEAFF.

The chain uses TRBV5-4 and TRBJ2-3; 9 nucleotides line up with TRBD1. Per germline, CDR1 SGHNT and CDR2 YYREEE (reference sequence). J was trimmed by 3 bases and V by 7 bases; bases with no gene match: 6. CDR3 length: 14 amino acids. CDR3 bases: TGTGCCAGCGGGGGGACAGGGAAGACAGATACGCAGTATTTT. Translation gives CASGGTGKTDTQYF.

V and J are TRBV24-1 and TRBJ2-7; 8 nucleotides align to TRBD1. The CDR3 consists of 15 residues. The V gene end was trimmed by 1 base and the J gene end by 3 bases; junction bases not matched to a gene: 4. Looked up from germline, CDR1 is KGHDR and CDR2 is SFDVKD. In DNA, the CDR3 is TGTGCCACCAGTGATTTTGGGGACAGGTACTACGAGCAGTACTTC. Protein sequence: CATSDFGDRYYEQYF.